This TCR beta chain was recorded in a study of molecular identifiers for immune sequencing clone quantification. Study-wide context: RNA, taken in replicates from about 21,000 or 97,000 naive CD8 cells, was split five ways, with four sequenced.

TCRdb fed the PCR reads into MiXCR, producing one record per CDR3 protein. The repertoire holds over 550,000 distinct CDR3 sequences, 25% seen once, with roughly 0.83% in the top ten. General study results and limits: Clones exceeding 20 RNA copies carried over 97% of effector molecules but under 1% of naive-cell molecules.

This clonotype was detected ten times or more. Its antigen is unidentified. When naive CD8 T cells were sorted, they were gated as CD8+CD4-CCR7+CD45RA+. The germline V gene encodes CDR1 SGDLS and CDR2 YYNGEE. CDR3 length equals 11 residues. The V end lost 3 bases, the J end lost 5 bases, and 5 bases lay between the germline ends. Material for sequencing was naive CD8+ T cells from blood, with Jurkat cell RNA spiked in. Subset given: FACS-sorted CD8+CD4-CCR7+CD45RA+ naive T cells. This TCR came from a human donor in good health. Some libraries in this study had Jurkat cell RNA spiked in. This chain uses TRBV9 with TRBJ1-2; D call uncertain. DNA of the CDR3: TGTGCCAGCAGCGCAGCGTATGGCTACACCTTC. It encodes CASSAAYGYTF.